The 29 T cell receptor beta chains below were found in one sample sequenced in a study of blood T cells in healthy people across ages. It was with a sample-barcoded 5' primer and a J-beta primer mix that a second PCR of about 7 to 12 cycles was run. TCRdb recomputed calls from the 5' RACE reads with MiXCR, one row per CDR3 protein. The profile shows about 1.7 million distinct CDR3 sequences, about 28% of them singletons. Sequencing was done on a sample of blood. Source of these receptors: a woman aged 30 to 39 in good health.

The J gene is TRBJ1-6, the V gene TRBV12-3 or TRBV12-4; 7 positions match TRBD1. CDR3 length: 13 residues. V shed 7 bases, J shed 10 bases, and the junction held 7 bases outside the gene matches. This chain's CDR3 is CASKHTGVSPLHF. As DNA, the CDR3 is TGTGCCAGCAAACATACAGGGGTGTCACCCCTCCACTTT.

J is TRBJ1-2 and V is TRBV11-2, with D possibly matching TRBD1 (5 bases). This CDR3 region has 13 residues. V lost 3 bases and J 8 bases, leaving 13 bases between the germline ends. Germline values: CDR1 SGHAT, CDR2 FQNNGV. CDR3 nucleotides: TGTGCCAGCAGCTTTACCGGGACGATGGGCTACACCTTC. Amino acid sequence: CASSFTGTMGYTF.

This clonotype was counted many times. The chain carries TRBV6-5 and TRBJ2-5; 10 bases agree with TRBD1. The J segment lost 2 bases and the V segment lost 7 bases, leaving 7 bases of the junction unmatched. The CDR3 has 15 residues. The germline V gene encodes CDR1 MNHEY and CDR2 SVGAGI. The CDR3 here is CASTKDRGRQETQYF. The CDR3 nucleotides are TGTGCCAGCACTAAGGACAGGGGGAGGCAAGAGACCCAGTACTTC.

There are many counts of this clonotype. The rearrangement joins TRBV28 to TRBJ2-4; unclear D gene. The CDR3 sequence is 14 residues long. The germline V gene has CDR1 MDHEN and CDR2 SYDVKM. Trimming removed 1 base at V and 5 bases at J, with 9 bases between. The CDR3 nucleotides are TGTGCCAGCAGTTTATCCCCGCCGGAAAACATTCAGTACTTC. It encodes CASSLSPPENIQYF. Together with reference TRBV28 and TRBJ2-4, the CDR3 gives the full variable domain: DVKVTQSSRYLVKRTGEKVFLECVQDMDHENMFWYRQDPGLGLRLIYFSYDVKMKEKGDIPEGYSVSREKKERFSLILESASTNQTSMYLCASSLSPPENIQYFGAGTRLSVL.

This chain uses TRBV12-3 or TRBV12-4 with TRBJ1-3; D perhaps matches TRBD1 (5 bases). Trimming shortened V by 5 bases and J by 4 bases, and 12 bases separated the two germline ends. The CDR3 sequence is 14 residues long. CDR3 protein: CASSPPGIGNTIYF. CDR3 DNA sequence: TGTGCCAGCAGTCCTCCAGGGATCGGAAACACCATATATTTT.

This clonotype was recorded many times. The gene calls are TRBV20-1 and TRBJ2-7; D not resolved. V gave up 0 bases and J gave up 3 bases, with 15 bases separating them. The CDR3 totals 15 residues. From germline, CDR1 is DFQATT and CDR2 SNEGSKA (reference sequence). In DNA form, the CDR3 reads TGCAGTGCTAGAGAAGGGCGTAGCTCCCTCTACGAGCAGTACTTC. Translated, it gives CSAREGRSSLYEQYF.

Concerning this clonotype itself: Germline is not matched at one junction end, which may reflect a read error. CDR3 coding DNA: TGCAGCGTTGATCGGAGGGTAAAGACCCAGCATTTC. Translated: CSVDRRVKTQHF. The rearrangement joins TRBV29-1 to TRBJ2-5, with a possible D match to TRBD2 (6 bases). The CDR3 sequence is 12 residues long. CDR1 and CDR2 from the germline V gene are SQVTM and ANQGSEA.

This clonotype was detected a few times. The CDR3, as DNA: TGCAGTGCCCCATGGGGAGCGGGCCAAGAGACCCAGTACTTC. Protein product: CSAPWGAGQETQYF. The gene calls are TRBV20-1 and TRBJ2-5; tentatively, D is TRBD2 (6 bases). The germline V gene has CDR1 DFQATT and CDR2 SNEGSKA (reference sequence). The CDR3 has 14 residues. V was shortened by 6 bases and J by 1 base, with 15 bases between the two germline ends.

This chain connects TRBV7-8 to TRBJ2-3, with TRBD2 identical over 7 bases. The CDR3 consists of 14 residues. The ends lost 5 bases at V and 2 bases at J; junction bases unmatched: 4. Looked up from germline, CDR1 is SGHVS and CDR2 is FQNEAQ. CDR3 region: CASSPLAATDTQYF. In DNA, the CDR3 is TGTGCCAGCAGCCCTCTAGCGGCCACAGATACGCAGTATTTT. Looking up the rest from reference TRBV7-8 and TRBJ2-3 gives the full variable domain: GAGVSQSPRYKVAKRGQDVALRCDPISGHVSLFWYQQALGQGPEFLTYFQNEAQLDKSGLPSDRFFAERPEGSVSTLKIQRTQQEDSAVYLCASSPLAATDTQYFGPGTRLTVL.

The chain combines TRBV7-9 with TRBJ1-2; D is perhaps TRBD1 (5 bases). Germline V gene data show CDR1 as SEHNR and CDR2 as FQNEAQ (reference sequence). The CDR3 sequence is 16 residues long. Trimming cost V 5 bases and J 8 bases, with 24 bases left between them. CDR3 DNA sequence: TGTGCCAGCAGCACTAACAATCTGAGTTGGAACAGGGGCTACACCTTC. Its translation: CASSTNNLSWNRGYTF.

The chain has TRBV9 and TRBJ1-1; 9 positions match TRBD1. CDR1 and CDR2 (germline): SGDLS, YYNGEE. The CDR3 consists of 16 residues. V was clipped by 4 bases and J by 4 bases; unmatched bases: 11. The CDR3 DNA reads TGTGCCAGCAGCTTCCGACAGGGGGAAGGCGGCACTGAAGCTTTCTTT. Translation gives CASSFRQGEGGTEAFF.

The chain is built from TRBV28 and TRBJ2-4; 7 bases line up with TRBD2. In germline, CDR1 is MDHEN, CDR2 SYDVKM. This CDR3 is built from 16 residues. V trimming: 10 bases; J trimming: 0 bases; junction bases outside the gene matches: 12. This CDR3 is CANTESVAGAKNIQYF. Here the CDR3 DNA reads TGTGCCAACACCGAAAGCGTAGCGGGAGCCAAAAACATTCAGTACTTC.

In regard to this clonotype: In this CDR3 the conserved last residue, phenylalanine or tryptophan, is missing, so a read error is likely. The DNA is omitted, as the CDR3 cannot be located on it reliably, and the CDR3 follows TCRdb's listing. The rearrangement joins TRBV7-9 to TRBJ1-2. Per germline, CDR1 SEHNR and CDR2 FQNEAQ (reference sequence). From its first to its last residue, the CDR3 has 11 amino acids. CDR3: CANSLAQGFTV.

CDR3 in DNA: TGTGCCAGCAGCCTTAGCGGGAGGAAAAGCACAGATACGCAGTATTTT. Its protein is CASSLSGRKSTDTQYF. The chain is built from TRBV9 and TRBJ2-3, with 10 bases aligning to TRBD2. The V gene's germline CDR1 is SGDLS and CDR2 YYNGEE. The CDR3 runs 16 residues. The V and J ends lost 4 bases and 0 bases, in that order; junction bases with no gene match: 5.

This clonotype came up a few times. The chain combines TRBV12-5 with TRBJ1-6; the match to TRBD1 covers 9 bases. The CDR3 contains 14 residues. Trimming at V came to 3 bases and at J to 7 bases, leaving 1 base not matched to a gene. Germline V gene lookup returns CDR1 LGHNT and CDR2 FRNRAP. CDR3 coding DNA: TGTGCTAGTGGTTTTGGGACAGGGAATTCACCCCTCCACTTT. Translating it yields CASGFGTGNSPLHF.

The chain carries TRBV4-2 and TRBJ2-5; possible D gene TRBD2, 6 bases. Trimming cost V 0 bases and J 9 bases, with 17 bases left between them. CDR3 length: 15 amino acids. The germline gives CDR1 LGHNA, CDR2 YNFKEQ. CDR3 DNA sequence: TGTGCCAGCAGCCAAGAGTCTGGGTTTGGGGAGGCCCAGTACTTC. This sequence encodes CASSQESGFGEAQYF.

This clonotype was detected a few times. The rearrangement links TRBV5-5 to TRBJ2-2, with 8 positions matching TRBD2. The length of the CDR3 is 15 residues. Germline values: CDR1 SGHKS, CDR2 YYEKEE (reference sequence). After removal of 7 bases from V and 1 base from J, the junction contained 6 bases not matched to a gene. CDR3 DNA sequence: TGTGCCAGCTTGGCCACTAGCGGGAACACCGGGGAGCTGTTTTTT. Its protein product is CASLATSGNTGELFF.

The sample holds many counts of this clonotype. The rearrangement joins TRBV29-1 to TRBJ2-1, with 8 bases aligning to TRBD2. After removal of 8 bases from V and 4 bases from J, the junction contained 10 bases not matched to a gene. CDR3 size: 14 residues. Germline V gene data show CDR1 as SQVTM and CDR2 as ANQGSEA. CDR3 coding DNA: TGCAGCCTTACCGGGGGGGGCCATTACAATGAGCAGTTCTTC. Its protein product is CSLTGGGHYNEQFF.

A single count supports this clonotype. The CDR3 sequence is CASRGGAVDTQYF. The DNA of the CDR3 is TGTGCCAGCAGAGGCGGAGCCGTAGATACGCAGTATTTT. This chain uses TRBV3-1 with TRBJ2-3; D ambiguous. Germline CDR1 LGHDT, CDR2 YNNKEL (reference sequence). V shed 6 bases and J shed 5 bases, with 12 bases lying between them. The CDR3 runs 13 residues.

This chain uses TRBV5-1 with TRBJ2-3, with 12 bases lining up with TRBD1. Germline values: CDR1 SGHRS, CDR2 YFSETQ. This CDR3 has 15 residues. V lost 2 bases, J lost 5 bases, and 3 bases stayed unmatched. The CDR3 is CASSFGTGGEDTQYF. The DNA for the CDR3 is TGCGCCAGCAGCTTTGGGACAGGGGGCGAAGATACGCAGTATTTT.

This clonotype was counted a few times. The chain uses TRBV18 and TRBJ2-1; TRBD1 matches at 7 bases. Germline CDR1 is KGHSH and CDR2 is LQKENI. The CDR3 spans 15 residues. J lost 3 bases, V lost 3 bases, and 5 bases had no gene match. CDR3 sequence (DNA): TGTGCCAGCTCACCGTCGACAGGGATCTACAATGAGCAGTTCTTC. Translated, it gives CASSPSTGIYNEQFF.

The CDR3 here is CASTPGVLRTGYTF. For the CDR3, the DNA is TGTGCCAGCACCCCTGGTGTTCTCAGGACTGGCTACACCTTC. The chain uses TRBV28 and TRBJ1-2, with D uncertain. The V gene's germline CDR1 is MDHEN and CDR2 SYDVKM. This CDR3 is 14 amino acids long. Trimming removed 7 bases from V and 7 bases from J, with 19 bases in between.

This rearrangement joins TRBV7-9 to TRBJ1-2; 12 nucleotides match TRBD1. The CDR3 runs to 14 residues. CDR1 and CDR2 (germline): SEHNR, FQNEAQ (reference sequence). V lost 11 bases to trimming and J lost 4 bases; unmatched junction nucleotides: 8. CDR3 in DNA: TGTGCCTGCGGGACAGGGGGCTCCTCCTATGGCTACACCTTC. Residues: CACGTGGSSYGYTF.

In this sample, this clonotype turned up a few times. This chain links TRBV20-1 with TRBJ2-7; TRBD2 might be the D (6 bases). The CDR3 runs to 14 residues. The germline gives CDR1 DFQATT, CDR2 SNEGSKA (reference sequence). V was shortened by 3 bases and J by 6 bases, with 18 bases between the two germline ends. This chain's CDR3 is CSASFGGTPGEQYF. In DNA, the CDR3 is TGCAGTGCTAGTTTTGGGGGGACCCCGGGCGAGCAGTACTTC.

This clonotype was counted between two and nine times. The genes are TRBV11-2 and TRBJ2-7, with TRBD2 matching 9 bases. V lost 5 bases, J lost 2 bases, and 13 bases stayed unmatched. CDR1 and CDR2 from the germline V gene are SGHAT and FQNNGV. The CDR3 consists of 17 residues. In DNA, the CDR3 is TGTGCCAGCAGCCCCATCTGGCGAGCGGGGGGCCCCTACGAGCAGTACTTC. The encoded protein is CASSPIWRAGGPYEQYF.

This chain connects TRBV6-6 to TRBJ2-5; D might be TRBD2 (5 bases). Per the germline V gene, CDR1 is MNHNY and CDR2 is SVGAGI (reference sequence). The CDR3 extends over 14 amino acids. V lost 3 bases to trimming and J lost 11 bases, with 19 bases between them. CDR3 protein: CASSYLSGSNEQYF. As DNA, the CDR3 is TGTGCCAGCAGTTATCTCTCGGGGAGCAATGAGCAGTACTTC.

The sample holds a few counts of this clonotype. This sequence joins TRBV28 and TRBJ1-1; D is unresolved. V was cut by 5 bases and J by 7 bases, with 8 bases left in between. The CDR3 extends over 11 amino acids. CDR1 is MDHEN, CDR2 SYDVKM, per germline. Here the CDR3 DNA reads TGTGCCAGCAGTATTGGGGTTGAAGCTTTCTTT. Translated: CASSIGVEAFF.

This chain joins TRBV14 and TRBJ2-2; D possibly uses TRBD1 or TRBD2 (6 bases each). Deletions cut 6 bases from V and 1 base from J, with 12 bases between. The CDR3 covers 15 residues. Germline V gene data show CDR1 as SGHDN and CDR2 as FVKESK. The CDR3 bases are TGTGCCAGCAGGGCGGGACAACAGAACACCGGGGAGCTGTTTTTT. Its translation is CASRAGQQNTGELFF. Filled out from reference TRBV14 and TRBJ2-2, the complete variable domain reads EAGVTQFPSHSVIEKGQTVTLRCDPISGHDNLYWYRRVMGKEIKFLLHFVKESKQDESGMPNNRFLAERTGGTYSTLKVQPAELEDSGVYFCASRAGQQNTGELFFGEGSRLTVL.

V usage is TRBV29-1 and J usage is TRBJ1-2; D gene uncertain. From germline, CDR1 is SQVTM and CDR2 ANQGSEA. V was clipped by 3 bases and J by 1 base, with 9 bases between them. CDR3 size: 13 residues. CDR3 loop: CSVDEGRNYGYTF. CDR3 nucleotides: TGCAGCGTTGACGAGGGCCGTAACTATGGCTACACCTTC.